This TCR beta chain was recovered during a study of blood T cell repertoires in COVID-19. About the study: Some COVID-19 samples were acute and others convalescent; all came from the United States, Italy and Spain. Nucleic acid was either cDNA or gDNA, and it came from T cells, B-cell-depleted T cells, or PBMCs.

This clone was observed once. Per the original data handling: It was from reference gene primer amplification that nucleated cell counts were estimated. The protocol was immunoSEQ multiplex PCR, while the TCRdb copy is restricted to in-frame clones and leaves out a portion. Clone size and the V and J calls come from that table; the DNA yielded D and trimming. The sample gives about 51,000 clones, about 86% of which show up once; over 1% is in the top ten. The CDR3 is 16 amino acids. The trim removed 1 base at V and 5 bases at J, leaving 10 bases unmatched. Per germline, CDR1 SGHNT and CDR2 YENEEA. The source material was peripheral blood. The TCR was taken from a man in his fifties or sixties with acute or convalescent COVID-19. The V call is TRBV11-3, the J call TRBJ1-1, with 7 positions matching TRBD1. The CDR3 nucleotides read TGTGCCAGCAGCTTAGGGGACAGCCTCGCATGGACTGAAGCTTTCTTT. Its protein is CASSLGDSLAWTEAFF.